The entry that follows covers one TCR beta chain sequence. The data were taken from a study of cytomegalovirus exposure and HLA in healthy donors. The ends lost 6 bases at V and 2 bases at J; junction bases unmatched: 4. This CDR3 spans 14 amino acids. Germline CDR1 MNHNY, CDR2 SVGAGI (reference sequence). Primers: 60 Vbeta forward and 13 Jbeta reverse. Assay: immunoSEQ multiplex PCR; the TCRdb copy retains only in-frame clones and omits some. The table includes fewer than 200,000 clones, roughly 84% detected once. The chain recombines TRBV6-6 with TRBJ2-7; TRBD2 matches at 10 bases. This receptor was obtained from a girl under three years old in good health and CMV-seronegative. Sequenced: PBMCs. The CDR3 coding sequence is TGTGCCAGCAGGCTAGCGGGGGAGACCTACGAGCAGTACTTC. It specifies CASRLAGETYEQYF.